Presented here are 30 T cell receptor beta chains from one specimen sequenced in a study of T-cell reconstitution after alpha-beta-depleted transplantation in children. Unique molecular identifiers were incorporated into the prepared TCRbeta library. One entry per CDR3 protein, called by TCRdb with MiXCR from the PCR reads. The sample gives approximately 88,000 distinct CDR3 sequences, about 12% of which show up once; around 14% is in the top ten. The input for sequencing was PBMCs from the stem cell graft donor, taken from the stem cell graft. Receptors originate from a human donor who donated a stem cell graft to a child with inherited bone marrow failure.

The table lists this clonotype with a count of one. The chain has TRBV7-2 and TRBJ2-7; no definite D call. Germline lookup yields CDR1 SGHTA and CDR2 FQGNSA. The CDR3 is made up of 12 amino acids. V lost 0 bases, J lost 5 bases, and 5 bases lay in between. The CDR3 reads CASSLAGDEQYF. The CDR3 nucleotides read TGTGCCAGCAGCTTAGCCGGAGACGAGCAGTACTTC.

The chain carries TRBV20-1 and TRBJ2-7; D remains ambiguous. The CDR3 is 14 residues long. Trimming pared 2 bases from V and 3 bases from J, leaving 14 bases between. Per the germline V gene, CDR1 is DFQATT and CDR2 is SNEGSKA (reference sequence). The CDR3 DNA sequence: TGCAGTGCTAGATCCCCCTATTCCGTCTACGAGCAGTACTTC. Translation gives CSARSPYSVYEQYF.

Many counts were recorded for this clonotype. This CDR3 reads CASSIRTGWSETQYF. CDR3 DNA: TGCGCCAGCAGCATTAGGACGGGATGGAGCGAGACCCAGTACTTC. V and J are TRBV5-1 and TRBJ2-5; D may be TRBD2 (5 bases). V gave up 4 bases and J gave up 5 bases, with 18 bases separating them. This CDR3 comprises 15 residues. Germline V gene lookup returns CDR1 SGHRS and CDR2 YFSETQ.

The V call is TRBV18, the J call TRBJ1-2; D ambiguous. The V end lost 3 bases, the J end lost 5 bases, and 13 bases lay between the germline ends. Germline V lookup: CDR1 KGHSH, CDR2 LQKENI. The CDR3 is 14 amino acids. Here the CDR3 DNA reads TGTGCCAGCTCACCTCCGGAGGGTCTTTATGGCTACACCTTC. This translates into CASSPPEGLYGYTF.

This clonotype has just a few counts. Written as DNA, the CDR3 is TGTGCCAGCAGCTTACCACTAGCGGGATACAATGAGCAGTTCTTC. Protein: CASSLPLAGYNEQFF. The rearrangement uses TRBV5-4 and TRBJ2-1; 10 bases agree with TRBD2. Per germline, CDR1 SGHNT and CDR2 YYREEE (reference sequence). The CDR3 has 15 residues. Germline trimming cut 2 bases from V and 4 bases from J; bases unmatched to any gene: 3.

The rearrangement links TRBV7-3 to TRBJ2-3; D remains ambiguous. This CDR3 spans 14 amino acids. Deletions cut 2 bases from V and 2 bases from J, with 8 bases between. Per germline, CDR1 SGHTA and CDR2 FQGTGA. The CDR3 DNA follows: TGTGCCAGCAGCTTAGTTTCAGTCACAGATACGCAGTATTTT. This sequence encodes CASSLVSVTDTQYF.

V usage is TRBV29-1 and J usage is TRBJ1-2; no clear D. The CDR3 has 15 residues. Germline V CDR1 and CDR2: SQVTM, ANQGSEA. Trimming removed 1 base at V and 2 bases at J, with 14 bases between. For the CDR3, the DNA is TGCAGCGTTGAAGGTAGCCAGCCTGAAAACTATGGCTACACCTTC. Amino acids: CSVEGSQPENYGYTF.

This clonotype appeared many times. The V call is TRBV20-1, the J call TRBJ1-4; D not certain. CDR3 size: 13 residues. Trimming removed 6 bases from V and 1 base from J, with 9 bases in between. Germline V gives CDR1 DFQATT, CDR2 SNEGSKA (reference sequence). CDR3 loop: CSAERKTNEKLFF. In DNA form, the CDR3 reads TGCAGTGCAGAAAGGAAAACTAATGAAAAACTGTTTTTT.

This clonotype has ten or more counts. V is TRBV11-2 and J is TRBJ2-7; perhaps TRBD1 as D (6 bases). Trimming took 4 bases from V and 6 from J, leaving 13 bases between them. The CDR3 spans 13 residues. CDR1 SGHAT and CDR2 FQNNGV come from the germline V gene. CDR3 in amino acids: CASSSTGYGEQYF. DNA of the CDR3: TGTGCCAGCAGCTCCACAGGGTACGGCGAGCAGTACTTC.

This clonotype was found many times. The chain links TRBV20-1 to TRBJ1-3; D call uncertain. CDR1 is DFQATT, CDR2 SNEGSKA, per germline (reference sequence). This CDR3 comprises 11 residues. The DNA for the CDR3 is TGCAGGGCGAGTTCTGGAAACACCATATATTTT. It specifies CRASSGNTIYF.

This clonotype occurred many times. The chain carries TRBV27 and TRBJ2-2; D may be TRBD1 (5 bases). This CDR3 region has 16 residues. V was trimmed by 3 bases and J by 2 bases, leaving 13 bases between them. Germline V gene sequence: CDR1 MNHEY, CDR2 SMNVEV (reference sequence). The CDR3 loop is CASSLTAWANTGELFF. The CDR3, as DNA: TGTGCCAGCAGTTTGACAGCGTGGGCCAACACCGGGGAGCTGTTTTTT.

This clonotype was observed many times. The chain combines TRBV10-3 with TRBJ1-1; unclear D gene. Trimming removed 0 bases at V and 1 base at J, with 3 bases between. The CDR3 runs to 13 residues. Per germline, CDR1 ENHRY and CDR2 SYGVKD. The CDR3 DNA follows: TGTGCCATCAGTGAGTCCAAGAACACTGAAGCTTTCTTT. The encoded protein is CAISESKNTEAFF.

This clonotype was counted at least ten times. V and J are TRBV5-1 and TRBJ2-3; unclear D gene. Germline V gene lookup returns CDR1 SGHRS and CDR2 YFSETQ. The CDR3 is 13 residues long. Trimming shortened V by 4 bases and J by 3 bases, and 9 bases separated the two germline ends. CDR3 sequence reads: CASSQLGTDTQYF. The CDR3 coding sequence is TGCGCCAGCAGCCAGTTAGGTACAGATACGCAGTATTTT.

The genes are TRBV18 and TRBJ2-7; D is unclear. Trimming shortened V by 6 bases and J by 5 bases, and 14 bases separated the two germline ends. The CDR3 loop spans 13 amino acids. Germline V CDR1 and CDR2: KGHSH, LQKENI. For the CDR3, the DNA is TGTGCCAGCTCGCCGACTCCCAACAACGAGCAGTACTTC. Translating gives CASSPTPNNEQYF.

This clonotype appeared many times. The chain joins TRBV5-1 to TRBJ1-2; TRBD1 matches at 12 bases. The CDR3 runs to 14 residues. J lost 7 bases, V lost 4 bases, and 5 bases had no gene match. The germline V gene encodes CDR1 SGHRS and CDR2 YFSETQ. CDR3 residues: CASSPGTGGLGYTF. In DNA form, the CDR3 reads TGCGCCAGCAGCCCCGGGACAGGGGGCCTTGGCTACACCTTC.

This clonotype was seen at least ten times. The gene calls are TRBV6-5 and TRBJ2-3; maybe TRBD2 (5 bases). V lost 6 bases and J 0 bases, leaving 16 bases between the germline ends. Per the germline V gene, CDR1 is MNHEY and CDR2 is SVGAGI. The CDR3 contains 16 residues. The CDR3 bases are TGTGCCAGCAGGAGAGGGAGTTTATCTAGCACAGATACGCAGTATTTT. It is translated as CASRRGSLSSTDTQYF.

This clonotype was seen repeatedly, ten times or more. The rearrangement joins TRBV7-2 to TRBJ2-7; 8 bases match TRBD1. The junction had 10 bases not matched to a gene; V was cut back by 2 bases and J by 1 base. Per the germline V gene, CDR1 is SGHTA and CDR2 is FQGNSA. The CDR3 runs 17 residues. CDR3 region: CASSLKIAGTGSYEQYF. CDR3 coding DNA: TGTGCCAGCAGCTTAAAGATTGCCGGGACAGGATCCTACGAGCAGTACTTC.

The chain has TRBV5-4 and TRBJ2-5; TRBD1 aligns across 7 bases. The ends lost 1 base at V and 1 base at J; junction bases unmatched: 7. The germline gives CDR1 SGHNT, CDR2 YYREEE (reference sequence). CDR3 length equals 16 residues. CDR3 in DNA: TGTGCCAGCAGCTTGATGACGGGACAGACCCAAGAGACCCAGTACTTC. Translation gives CASSLMTGQTQETQYF.

There are many counts of this clonotype. The chain joins TRBV12-3 or TRBV12-4 to TRBJ2-2; perhaps TRBD2 as D (5 bases). The CDR3 totals 14 residues. Trimming removed 8 bases at V and 2 bases at J, with 12 bases between. The CDR3 here is CASREAANTGELFF. Here the CDR3 DNA reads TGTGCCAGCCGAGAAGCGGCCAACACCGGGGAGCTGTTTTTT.

The chain carries TRBV19 and TRBJ1-5; D call uncertain. The CDR3 is 15 residues long. The V gene lost 3 bases and the J gene lost 3 bases, with 12 bases spanning the gap. The germline gives CDR1 LNHDA, CDR2 SQIVND (reference sequence). CDR3 protein: CASSIPERLNQPQHF. The DNA of the CDR3 is TGTGCCAGTAGTATCCCCGAGCGGCTCAATCAGCCCCAGCATTTT.

At least ten counts were recorded for this clonotype. J is TRBJ2-5 and V is TRBV10-3; 7 bases align to TRBD1. V lost 4 bases, J lost 2 bases, and 1 base stayed unmatched. Germline V gene data show CDR1 as ENHRY and CDR2 as SYGVKD. The CDR3 is 13 amino acids. DNA of the CDR3: TGTGCCATCAGTGGGGGACAGCAAGAGACCCAGTACTTC. This translates into CAISGGQQETQYF.

The CDR3 spells CASSFGSSGRKRTGELFF. The CDR3 bases are TGTGCCAGCAGTTTTGGGTCTAGCGGGAGAAAGAGGACCGGGGAGCTGTTTTTT. This chain joins TRBV28 and TRBJ2-2, with 10 bases fitting TRBD2. V shed 3 bases, J shed 5 bases, and the junction held 12 bases outside the gene matches. CDR3 size: 18 residues. The germline V gene has CDR1 MDHEN and CDR2 SYDVKM.

There are many counts of this clonotype. V and J are TRBV29-1 and TRBJ2-3; maybe TRBD2 (6 bases). Germline V gene lookup returns CDR1 SQVTM and CDR2 ANQGSEA. V lost 7 bases and J 8 bases, leaving 25 bases between the germline ends. The CDR3 covers 15 residues. In nucleotides, the CDR3 is TGCAGCGCCTCCCCGGGACTCGGCATAGCAGCTACGCAGTATTTT. It specifies CSASPGLGIAATQYF.

The chain employs TRBV7-3 and TRBJ2-7, with TRBD1 matching over 9 bases. The CDR3 is made up of 14 amino acids. Trimming removed 5 bases from V and 0 bases from J; junction bases left unmatched: 2. Per the germline V gene, CDR1 is SGHTA and CDR2 is FQGTGA. The CDR3 DNA reads TGTGCCAGCAGCGCGACAGGGGGCTCCTACGAGCAGTACTTC. It encodes CASSATGGSYEQYF.

This clonotype was found many times. CDR3 bases: TGTGCCAGCAAGGCGGCTAGCGGGTACGAGCAGTACTTC. This gives the protein CASKAASGYEQYF. V is TRBV6-2 or TRBV6-3 and J is TRBJ2-7; 8 positions agree with TRBD2. Germline trimming cut 7 bases from V and 4 bases from J; bases unmatched to any gene: 6. The CDR3 length is 13 residues. Looked up from germline, CDR1 is MNHEY and CDR2 is SVGEGT.

This clonotype was recorded at least ten times. The genes are TRBV7-9 and TRBJ2-3; TRBD2 matches at 7 bases. The CDR3 covers 15 residues. V shed 5 bases and J 2 bases; nucleotides not matched to a gene: 7. Per the germline V gene, CDR1 is SEHNR and CDR2 is FQNEAQ (reference sequence). Here the CDR3 reads CASSGLGGYTDTQYF. The CDR3, as DNA: TGTGCCAGCAGCGGACTAGGCGGGTACACAGATACGCAGTATTTT.

This clonotype was seen a few times. This rearrangement joins TRBV20-1 to TRBJ2-7; 9 nucleotides align to TRBD1. V gave up 1 base and J gave up 0 bases; unmatched junction bases: 13. The CDR3 totals 18 residues. Germline-derived CDR1 and CDR2 are DFQATT and SNEGSKA (reference sequence). The CDR3 spells CSARGGGTGMGTSYEQYF. CDR3 nucleotide sequence: TGCAGTGCTAGAGGTGGAGGGACAGGGATGGGAACCTCCTACGAGCAGTACTTC.

This clonotype showed up many times. As DNA, the CDR3 is TGTGCCAGCAGCCCTCCCCGGGATCGGACAGAGTGGGACACTGAAGCTTTCTTT. Encoded protein: CASSPPRDRTEWDTEAFF. The chain recombines TRBV6-1 with TRBJ1-1, with a weak D call TRBD1 (6 bases). V lost 6 bases and J lost 3, with 26 bases in between. This CDR3 contains 18 residues. Germline loops: CDR1 MNHNS, CDR2 SASEGT.

This clonotype has a count of ten or more. The V and J genes are TRBV4-3 and TRBJ2-5, with TRBD2 as a possible D gene (6 bases). V was pared by 1 base and J by 1 base, with 10 bases between. The CDR3 spans 15 residues. Per the germline V gene, CDR1 is LGHNA and CDR2 is YSLEER. In DNA, the CDR3 is TGCGCCAGCAGCCAAGGACCGGGGGTCCAAGAGACCCAGTACTTC. This codes for CASSQGPGVQETQYF.

This sequence joins TRBV2 and TRBJ2-1; 7 nucleotides agree with TRBD2. Per the germline V gene, CDR1 is SNHLY and CDR2 is FYNNEI. The CDR3 is 13 amino acids. The CDR3 sequence is CGGGGPTRNEQFF. In DNA, the CDR3 is TGTGGTGGGGGGGGACCCACGCGGAATGAGCAGTTCTTC.